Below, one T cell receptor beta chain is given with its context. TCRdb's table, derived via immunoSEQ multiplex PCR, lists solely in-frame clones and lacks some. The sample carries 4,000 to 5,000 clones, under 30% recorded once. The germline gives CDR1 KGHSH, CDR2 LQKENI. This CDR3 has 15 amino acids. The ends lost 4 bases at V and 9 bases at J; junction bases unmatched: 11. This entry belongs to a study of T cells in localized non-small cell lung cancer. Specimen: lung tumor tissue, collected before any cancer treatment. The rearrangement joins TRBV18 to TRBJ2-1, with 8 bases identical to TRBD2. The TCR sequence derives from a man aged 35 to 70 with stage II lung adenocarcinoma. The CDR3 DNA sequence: TGTGCCAGCTCACGACCCCCAGCGGGGGTGGTTGAGCAGTTCTTC. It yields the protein CASSRPPAGVVEQFF.